This TCR beta chain was sequenced for a study of cytomegalovirus exposure and HLA in healthy donors. Study-wide findings and caveats: An ancestry cluster, one associated with Asian ancestry, reportedly showed fewer N-insertions than the approximately 670-donor mean in a later analysis.

To note about this clone: Its target is not known.

The V gene lost 5 bases and the J gene lost 7 bases, with 11 bases spanning the gap. Germline lookup yields CDR1 SGHTA and CDR2 FQGTGA. This CDR3 comprises 12 residues. The PCR was carried out with 60 Vbeta primers and 13 Jbeta primers. The protocol was immunoSEQ multiplex PCR, while the TCRdb copy is restricted to in-frame clones and leaves out a portion. The sample totals 50,000 or so clones; its top ten clones hold approximately 8.9%. The source is a man aged 45-65 years in good health and CMV-seropositive. The rearrangement joins TRBV7-3 to TRBJ1-1; D gene ambiguous. Source material: PBMCs. The CDR3 protein is CASSTYTGEAFF. The CDR3 region has the DNA TGTGCCAGCAGCACATATACGGGTGAAGCTTTCTTT.